The rows below give T cell receptor beta chains drawn from one sample of a study of regulatory and conventional T cells in RAG deficiency. Assay: immunoSEQ multiplex PCR; the TCRdb copy retains only in-frame clones and omits some. The data hold fewer than 40,000 clones, with 75% to 80% observed a single time. The data also belong to a second study, concerning regulatory T cells.

Sample: CD4+ effector T cells sorted from blood. These receptors came from a human donor in good health. CDR3s include the opening cysteine and the closing phenylalanine or tryptophan. The D gene is left open where the match is weak. The size field is filled for only some rows; it gives once, few, many or a size class.

v_call	j_call	clone_size	d_call	cdr3_aa	cdr3_nt
TRBV18	TRBJ1-4	-	-	CASSPGQGNEKLFF	TGTGCCAGCTCACCAGGGCAGGGTAATGAAAAACTGTTTTTT
TRBV18	TRBJ1-5	-	-	CASSPGTRRSNQPQHF	TGTGCCAGCTCACCAGGGACACGTAGAAGCAATCAGCCCCAGCATTTT
TRBV5-1	TRBJ2-3	-	-	CASSLGLAADTQYF	TGCGCCAGCAGCTTGGGGCTAGCAGCAGATACGCAGTATTTT
TRBV11-3	TRBJ2-3	-	TRBD1	CASSLYFGQGPDTQYF	TGTGCCAGCAGCCTCTACTTTGGACAGGGGCCAGATACGCAGTATTTT
TRBV14	TRBJ2-7	-	TRBD1	CASSRRQGVAYEQYF	TGTGCCAGCAGCCGAAGACAGGGAGTAGCCTACGAGCAGTACTTC
TRBV9	TRBJ1-1	once	-	CASSVLDGRETEAFF	TGTGCCAGCAGCGTGCTAGACGGCAGAGAAACTGAAGCTTTCTTT
TRBV30	TRBJ1-5	-	-	CAWSVWRSPGSNQPQHF	TGTGCCTGGAGTGTATGGCGCAGTCCGGGCAGCAATCAGCCCCAGCATTTT
TRBV19	TRBJ1-1	-	-	CAIRSGRKNTEAFF	TGTGCCATCCGGTCGGGACGGAAGAACACTGAAGCTTTCTTT
TRBV4-2	TRBJ2-2	once	-	CASSQAQGGGELFF	TGTGCCAGCAGCCAGGCGCAGGGGGGCGGGGAGCTGTTTTTT
TRBV7-2	TRBJ2-3	-	TRBD1	CASSSAPGPGGDTQYF	TGTGCCAGCAGCTCAGCCCCGGGACCAGGGGGAGATACGCAGTATTTT
TRBV4-1	TRBJ1-5	-	-	CASSKGRFSNQPQHF	TGCGCCAGCAGCAAGGGTAGGTTTAGCAATCAGCCCCAGCATTTT
TRBV28	TRBJ2-7	-	-	CASSGPGGDSYEQYF	TGTGCCAGCAGTGGCCCAGGGGGGGACTCCTACGAGCAGTACTTC
TRBV6-5	TRBJ1-6	-	-	CASSPDRGKNSPLHF	TGTGCCAGCAGTCCGGATAGGGGTAAGAATTCACCCCTCCACTTT
TRBV25-1	TRBJ1-2	-	-	CASSESGGYGYTF	TGTGCCAGCAGTGAATCCGGGGGTTATGGCTACACCTTC
TRBV30	TRBJ2-1	once	TRBD1	CAWTYPGGYVHEQFF	TGTGCCTGGACTTACCCAGGGGGCTATGTGCATGAGCAGTTCTTC
TRBV18	TRBJ1-4	-	TRBD1	CASSPGQGGEKLFF	TGTGCCAGCTCACCGGGACAGGGAGGTGAAAAACTGTTTTTT
TRBV10-1	TRBJ1-2	-	TRBD1	CASTDREDRELMFTGYTF	TGCGCCAGCACCGATCGAGAGGACAGGGAGCTAATGTTTACTGGCTACACCTTC
TRBV4-2	TRBJ2-7	-	-	CASSQSPGPGYEQYF	TGTGCCAGCAGCCAATCCCCCGGTCCCGGTTACGAGCAGTACTTC
TRBV28	TRBJ1-2	once	-	CASSLGLRRPGYTF	TGTGCCAGCAGTTTGGGCCTTAGGAGACCTGGCTACACCTTC
TRBV19	TRBJ1-3	-	TRBD1	CASHINWGQPGGNTIYF	TGTGCCAGCCACATCAACTGGGGACAGCCCGGAGGAAACACCATATATTTT
TRBV5-1	TRBJ2-3	-	-	CASSFTRISHSTDTQYF	TGCGCCAGCAGCTTTACCAGAATATCGCATAGCACAGATACGCAGTATTTT
TRBV19	TRBJ2-5	-	-	CASSMVAATQYF	TGTGCCAGTAGTATGGTCGCGGCGACCCAGTACTTC
TRBV19	TRBJ1-5	-	-	CASMVAVYSNQPQHF	TGTGCCAGTATGGTGGCAGTCTATAGCAATCAGCCCCAGCATTTT
TRBV29-1	TRBJ2-5	-	-	CSVQRRGGKETQYF	TGCAGCGTTCAGAGAAGGGGGGGAAAAGAGACCCAGTACTTC
TRBV10-2	TRBJ2-7	few	-	CASSESWGPSYEQYF	TGCGCCAGCAGTGAGTCATGGGGGCCGTCCTACGAGCAGTACTTC
TRBV19	TRBJ1-3	-	-	CASSTTGRFSGNTIYF	TGTGCCAGTAGTACTACAGGACGGTTTTCTGGAAACACCATATATTTT
TRBV28	TRBJ1-2	-	TRBD1	CASSGTGSNYGYTF	TGTGCCAGCAGTGGGACAGGGTCTAACTATGGCTACACCTTC
TRBV5-8	TRBJ1-2	-	-	CASLVDPRKTYGYTF	TGTGCCAGCTTAGTAGATCCACGAAAGACCTATGGCTACACCTTC
TRBV7-9	TRBJ1-6	few	TRBD1	CASSSDRAVSPLHF	TGTGCCAGCAGCTCGGACAGGGCGGTTTCACCCCTCCACTTT
TRBV2	TRBJ2-7	-	TRBD1	CASSVGQAPYEQYF	TGTGCCAGCAGTGTAGGACAGGCCCCCTACGAGCAGTACTTC
TRBV12-5	TRBJ1-2	-	-	CASGPPWTVGGGYTF	TGTGCTAGTGGTCCCCCTTGGACAGTTGGGGGCGGCTACACCTTC
TRBV5-6	TRBJ1-1	-	TRBD1	CASSLDRGNEAFF	TGTGCCAGCAGCTTGGACAGGGGCAATGAAGCTTTCTTT
TRBV7-6	TRBJ1-6	-	-	CASSPLGNSPLHF	TGTGCCAGCAGCCCCTTGGGTAATTCACCCCTCCACTTT
TRBV6-1	TRBJ1-3	-	-	CASSEGDTIYF	TGTGCCAGCAGTGAAGGTGACACCATATATTTT
TRBV6-5	TRBJ2-5	-	-	CASSYGGEETQYF	TGTGCCAGCAGTTATGGGGGCGAGGAGACCCAGTACTTC
TRBV4-1	TRBJ1-2	-	-	CASSQGMTGPNYGYTF	TGCGCCAGCAGCCAAGGAATGACAGGACCTAACTATGGCTACACCTTC
TRBV5-4	TRBJ2-7	-	-	CASSVDTFSSYEQYF	TGTGCCAGCAGCGTCGACACCTTTTCCTCCTACGAGCAGTACTTC
TRBV7-3	TRBJ1-2	-	TRBD1	CASSFRADRAGGYTF	TGTGCCAGCAGCTTCAGAGCGGACAGGGCTGGTGGCTACACCTTC
TRBV21-1	TRBJ1-1	-	-	CASIIRTGVVEAFF	TGTGCCAGCATCATCAGGACAGGGGTGGTTGAAGCTTTCTTT
TRBV27	TRBJ2-3	-	TRBD1	CASSFGQGPTDTQYF	TGTGCCAGCAGTTTCGGACAGGGCCCCACAGATACGCAGTATTTT
TRBV2	TRBJ1-5	-	-	CASSEARRDQPQHF	TGTGCCAGCAGTGAAGCGCGCCGGGACCAGCCCCAGCATTTT
TRBV25-1	TRBJ2-3	once	-	CASSEAPSPRGPDTQYF	TGTGCCAGCAGTGAAGCTCCGTCTCCCAGGGGCCCAGATACGCAGTATTTT
TRBV18	TRBJ1-1	-	-	CASSPVVSIPEAFF	TGTGCCAGCTCACCAGTGGTTTCCATCCCTGAAGCTTTCTTT
TRBV5-1	TRBJ2-2	-	TRBD2	CASSPRLAGNTGELFF	TGCGCCAGCAGCCCCCGACTAGCGGGGAACACCGGGGAGCTGTTTTTT
TRBV2	TRBJ1-1	few	-	CASSGLGGNTEAFF	TGTGCCAGCAGTGGACTTGGGGGGAACACTGAAGCTTTCTTT
TRBV27	TRBJ2-7	-	-	CASSFQVSYEQYF	TGTGCCAGCAGTTTTCAGGTTTCCTACGAGCAGTACTTC
TRBV12-2	TRBJ2-6	-	-	CASRFPELCSGANVLTF	TGTGCAAGTCGCTTCCCCGAACTGTGCTCTGGGGCCAACGTCCTGACTTTC
TRBV5-6	TRBJ2-7	few	TRBD1	CASSWDRNSYEQYF	TGTGCCAGCAGCTGGGACAGAAACTCCTACGAGCAGTACTTC
TRBV29-1	TRBJ1-3	-	-	CSVEDRLGNTIYF	TGCAGCGTCGAAGACAGGCTTGGAAACACCATATATTTT
TRBV9	TRBJ2-7	-	-	CASSVGDTPSYEQYF	TGTGCCAGCAGCGTAGGTGACACCCCCTCCTACGAGCAGTACTTC
TRBV6-5	TRBJ2-7	-	-	CASRPRTGGYEQYF	TGTGCCAGCAGACCACGGACAGGAGGGTACGAGCAGTACTTC
TRBV19	TRBJ1-3	few	-	CASTPLSSGNTIYF	TGTGCCAGTACCCCTCTGAGCTCTGGAAACACCATATATTTT
TRBV5-1	TRBJ2-5	-	TRBD2	CASSFSTSGAQETQYF	TGCGCCAGCAGCTTTTCGACTAGCGGGGCCCAAGAGACCCAGTACTTC
TRBV6-5	TRBJ2-7	-	-	CASSYSAATLSYEQYF	TGTGCCAGCAGTTACTCGGCAGCAACCCTTTCCTACGAGCAGTACTTC
TRBV5-1	TRBJ1-1	few	-	CASRFQNTEAFF	TGCGCCAGCAGGTTCCAGAACACTGAAGCTTTCTTT
TRBV18	TRBJ2-1	-	TRBD1	CASSPYGQGASMANEQFF	TGTGCCAGCTCACCATACGGACAGGGGGCGTCGATGGCCAATGAGCAGTTCTTC
TRBV2	TRBJ2-7	-	-	CASSVNGGGHYEQYF	TGTGCCAGCAGTGTGAATGGAGGGGGTCACTACGAGCAGTACTTC
TRBV19	TRBJ2-1	-	TRBD1	CASSTGASYNEQFF	TGTGCCAGCTCCACAGGGGCCTCCTACAATGAGCAGTTCTTC
TRBV7-6	TRBJ2-6	-	-	CASSPRMGGNSGANVLTF	TGTGCCAGCAGCCCTCGTATGGGGGGAAACTCTGGGGCCAACGTCCTGACTTTC